The source of this T cell receptor (beta chain) is a study of siplizumab effects on memory and regulatory T cells. Assaying covered roughly 92,000 TCR templates per sample. Some clones are missing from TCRdb's copy, which holds only in-frame ones; the method was immunoSEQ multiplex PCR. Among some 80,000 clones listed, 85% to 95% were seen once. As concerns this clone: Antigen: not known.

Study-wide points: Apparently key alloresponse contributors, naive T cells also seemed more diverse than memory cells.

Unmatched junction bases numbered 11, after V lost 5 bases and J lost 11 bases. Germline loops: CDR1 SEHNR, CDR2 FQNEAQ (reference sequence). The CDR3 consists of 14 residues. Material: CD8+ T cells sorted from blood. The receptor's source is a human donor in good health. This chain joins TRBV7-9 and TRBJ2-7, with 11 bases matching TRBD1. The DNA of the CDR3 is TGTGCCAGCAGCCCAGGACAGGGGGCTCCTTTGGAGTACTTC. Translated, it gives CASSPGQGAPLEYF. The entire variable domain, with the rest obtained from reference TRBV7-9 and TRBJ2-7, is as follows: DTGVSQNPRHKITKRGQNVTFRCDPISEHNRLYWYRQTLGQGPEFLTYFQNEAQLEKSRLLSDRFSAERPKGSFSTLEIQRTEQGDSAMYLCASSPGQGAPLEYFGPGTRLTVT.